This TCR beta chain was recorded in a study of blood T cell repertoires in COVID-19. The age range of participants was about 18 to 100 years, with residence in about two dozen US areas. Authors' methods: From reference gene primer amplification, estimates of nucleated cell counts were derived. Assay used: immunoSEQ multiplex PCR; TCRdb lists only in-frame clones, some missing. The DNA gave D and trimming, while V, J and clone size come from that table. The sample holds over 200,000 clones, about 86% seen once. CDR3 length: 14 residues. Germline CDR1 reads SGHRS; CDR2 reads YFSETQ. J gave up 0 bases and V 3 bases, and 3 bases lay outside the gene matches.

The sequenced sample was PBMCs or T cells enriched from blood (not recorded which). This TCR was sampled from a woman aged 30 to 39 who had been exposed to COVID-19. This chain joins TRBV5-1 and TRBJ2-7; 7 bases match TRBD1. In nucleotides, the CDR3 is TGCGCCAGCAGCTCCCAGGGGGACTCCTACGAGCAGTACTTC. Amino acids: CASSSQGDSYEQYF.